The 25 T cell receptor beta chains below all came from one sample that was sequenced in a study of blood T cell repertoires in COVID-19. Some clones are missing from TCRdb's copy, which holds only in-frame ones; the method was immunoSEQ multiplex PCR. This table has about 260,000 clones, around 87% appearing once. Sequencing was performed on peripheral blood. The receptor set was obtained from a woman in her fifties or sixties with COVID-19, enrolled during active disease.

The chain joins TRBV7-9 to TRBJ1-6; TRBD1 matches at 9 bases. The CDR3 runs 17 residues. V was pared by 5 bases and J by 7 bases, with 12 bases of the junction left unmatched. The germline V gene encodes CDR1 SEHNR and CDR2 FQNEAQ (reference sequence). This chain's CDR3 is CASSLGTGRGINSPLHF. DNA of the CDR3: TGTGCCAGCAGCCTCGGGACAGGGAGGGGGATAAATTCACCCCTCCACTTT.

The chain carries TRBV21-1 and TRBJ1-1. TRBV21-1 is a pseudogene. The CDR3 extends over 17 amino acids. CDR3 amino acids: CASSKDGREEVDTEAFF. The DNA for the CDR3 is TGTGCCAGCAGCAAAGACGGCAGGGAGGAGGTTGACACTGAAGCTTTCTTT.

The J gene is TRBJ2-2, the V gene TRBV30; 13 nucleotides align to TRBD2. J lost 6 bases, V lost 1 base, and 8 bases had no gene match. CDR3 size: 17 residues. Germline values: CDR1 GTSNPN, CDR2 SVGIG (reference sequence). CDR3 nucleotide sequence: TGTGCCTGGAGTGGTGGACTAGCGGGAGAAGCCCCCGGGGAGCTGTTTTTT. Translating it yields CAWSGGLAGEAPGELFF.

This rearrangement joins TRBV7-9 to TRBJ1-4; no clear D gene. This CDR3 is 17 amino acids long. The V end lost 1 base, the J end lost 5 bases, and 17 bases lay between the germline ends. The V gene's germline CDR1 is SEHNR and CDR2 FQNEAQ (reference sequence). The CDR3 here is CASSLGGPGIGNEKLFF. The DNA of the CDR3 is TGTGCCAGCAGCTTAGGGGGTCCGGGGATTGGGAATGAAAAACTGTTTTTT.

V and J are TRBV29-1 and TRBJ2-3, with 9 bases fitting TRBD2. Losses at the gene ends were 0 bases for V and 9 bases for J; bases not matched to a gene: 7. Germline assignment: CDR1 SQVTM and CDR2 ANQGSEA. The CDR3 has 14 residues. CDR3 residues: CSVEDFGSGSTQYF. Here the CDR3 DNA reads TGCAGCGTTGAAGATTTTGGTAGCGGGAGCACGCAGTATTTT.

The J gene is TRBJ2-1, the V gene TRBV19, with 7 bases identical to TRBD1. Looked up from germline, CDR1 is LNHDA and CDR2 is SQIVND (reference sequence). The V gene end was trimmed by 5 bases and the J gene end by 2 bases; junction bases not matched to a gene: 3. The CDR3 consists of 14 residues. In nucleotides, the CDR3 is TGTGCCAGTAGTGTCGGGACAGCCTACAATGAGCAGTTCTTC. This translates into CASSVGTAYNEQFF. The complete variable domain, with remaining parts taken from reference TRBV19 and TRBJ2-1, reads DGGITQSPKYLFRKEGQNVTLSCEQNLNHDAMYWYRQDPGQGLRLIYYSQIVNDFQKGDIAEGYSVSREKKESFPLTVTSAQKNPTAFYLCASSVGTAYNEQFFGPGTRLTVL.

This chain joins TRBV5-8 and TRBJ2-3; TRBD2 matches 8 bases. Germline CDR1 is SGHTS and CDR2 is YDEGEE. The CDR3 covers 15 residues. Trimming took 4 bases from V and 2 from J; bases not matched to a gene: 6. CDR3 DNA: TGTGCCAGCAGCCCTAGCGGGCTTCACACAGATACGCAGTATTTT. It encodes CASSPSGLHTDTQYF.

V is TRBV27 and J is TRBJ1-2; 7 nucleotides line up with TRBD1. The CDR3 is 17 amino acids. CDR1 is MNHEY, CDR2 SMNVEV, per germline (reference sequence). Germline trimming cut 1 base from V and 5 bases from J; bases unmatched to any gene: 13. CDR3 nucleotides: TGTGCCAGCAGTTTATTCGGGACTCGGACAGGTTTTTATGGCTACACCTTC. Translated, it gives CASSLFGTRTGFYGYTF.

This chain uses TRBV29-1 with TRBJ2-3, with TRBD1 as a possible D gene (5 bases). V was pared by 3 bases and J by 2 bases, with 15 bases between. This CDR3 region has 15 residues. The germline V gene has CDR1 SQVTM and CDR2 ANQGSEA. CDR3 sequence: CSVDPGKKSTDTQYF. The DNA of the CDR3 is TGCAGCGTTGACCCAGGGAAGAAGTCCACAGATACGCAGTATTTT.

This clone was seen once. V usage is TRBV5-1 and J usage is TRBJ1-5; no clear D gene. Trimming shortened V by 1 base and J by 7 bases, and 12 bases separated the two germline ends. This CDR3 comprises 14 residues. Germline values: CDR1 SGHRS, CDR2 YFSETQ. For the CDR3, the DNA is TGCGCCAGCAGCTTGTGGGGATCTAGCCAGCCCCAGCATTTT. Protein product: CASSLWGSSQPQHF.

The chain combines TRBV7-6 with TRBJ2-3, with 8 bases fitting TRBD2. With 5 bases clipped from V and 0 bases from J, the junction kept 4 bases outside the gene matches. The CDR3 contains 15 residues. The V gene's germline CDR1 is SGHVS and CDR2 FNYEAQ. The CDR3 DNA reads as TGTGCCAGCAGCCCGCCTAGCGGGAGCACAGATACGCAGTATTTT. The encoded protein is CASSPPSGSTDTQYF.

The V gene is TRBV5-1, the J gene TRBJ2-1; a weak D match, TRBD1 (6 bases). The germline CDR1 and CDR2 sequences are SGHRS and YFSETQ. The V end was cut by 5 bases, the J end by 2 bases, with 11 bases between. The CDR3 is 14 amino acids. The CDR3 protein is CASRSGQPYNEQFF. As DNA, the CDR3 is TGCGCCAGCAGGTCAGGACAGCCCTACAATGAGCAGTTCTTC.

The chain has TRBV5-1 and TRBJ2-5, with TRBD2 matching 7 bases. The V gene's germline CDR1 is SGHRS and CDR2 YFSETQ. The CDR3 is 14 residues long. The V segment lost 4 bases and the J segment 3 bases; nucleotides outside the gene matches: 6. The CDR3 coding sequence is TGCGCCAGCAGCGGGGGGGACTTTAAAGAGACCCAGTACTTC. It specifies CASSGGDFKETQYF.

The chain carries TRBV7-3 and TRBJ1-1; D is unclear. This CDR3 region has 14 residues. Germline CDR1 is SGHTA and CDR2 is FQGTGA. Trimming shortened V by 5 bases and J by 5 bases, and 15 bases separated the two germline ends. The CDR3 protein is CASSPDGGSTEAFF. The CDR3 nucleotides are TGTGCCAGCAGCCCTGACGGAGGGAGTACTGAAGCTTTCTTT.

The V gene is TRBV2, the J gene TRBJ2-7; maybe TRBD2 (5 bases). Trimming removed 7 bases from V and 2 bases from J, with 12 bases in between. CDR3 size: 13 residues. The germline gives CDR1 SNHLY, CDR2 FYNNEI. The CDR3 DNA sequence: TGTGCCAGCACCGATACGGGAACCTACGAGCAGTACTTC. This codes for CASTDTGTYEQYF.

The gene calls are TRBV5-1 and TRBJ2-7; D might be TRBD1 (7 bases). Trimming pared 0 bases from V and 5 bases from J, leaving 15 bases between. From germline, CDR1 is SGHRS and CDR2 YFSETQ. CDR3 size: 15 residues. CDR3 residues: CASSLVAGGTHEQYF. For the CDR3, the DNA is TGCGCCAGCAGCTTGGTGGCAGGGGGGACCCACGAGCAGTACTTC.

The chain is built from TRBV9 and TRBJ2-1; 8 bases are a match to TRBD2. V trimming: 0 bases; J trimming: 9 bases; junction bases outside the gene matches: 11. The CDR3 loop spans 16 amino acids. Per germline, CDR1 SGDLS and CDR2 YYNGEE. The CDR3 reads CASSVGGGRTRPEQFF. CDR3 DNA: TGTGCCAGCAGCGTAGGCGGCGGGAGGACTCGGCCTGAGCAGTTCTTC.

The gene calls are TRBV30 and TRBJ1-2, with unresolved D. CDR3 size: 11 residues. CDR1 and CDR2 from the germline V gene are GTSNPN and SVGIG (reference sequence). V was clipped by 4 bases and J by 3 bases, with 6 bases between them. The CDR3 DNA reads as TGTGCCTGGAAGACATACTATGGCTACACCTTC. Amino acids: CAWKTYYGYTF.

The chain links TRBV4-1 to TRBJ1-2, with 8 bases identical to TRBD1. Trimming at V came to 0 bases and at J to 8 bases, leaving 5 bases not matched to a gene. CDR1 and CDR2 (germline): MGHRA, YSYEKL. The CDR3 has 14 amino acids. CDR3 coding DNA: TGCGCCAGCAGCCAAGATAGTACAGGGGGAGGCTACACCTTC. The encoded protein is CASSQDSTGGGYTF.

This clone has only one observation. The CDR3, as DNA: TGTGCCATCAGACAACAGGGAAGCACCGGGGAGCTGTTTTTT. This gives the protein CAIRQQGSTGELFF. The chain is built from TRBV10-3 and TRBJ2-2; a possible D gene is TRBD1 (6 bases). This CDR3 is built from 14 residues. The ends were cut back, 6 bases at V and 4 bases at J, with 12 bases in the middle. Germline V gene sequence: CDR1 ENHRY, CDR2 SYGVKD.

The V and J genes are TRBV19 and TRBJ1-4; D is undetermined. Trimming stripped 3 bases from V and 0 bases from J, with 11 bases between. The CDR3 runs 16 residues. The germline V gene encodes CDR1 LNHDA and CDR2 SQIVND (reference sequence). The CDR3 reads CASSIGFSPTNEKLFF. DNA for the CDR3: TGTGCCAGTAGTATCGGTTTTAGTCCAACTAATGAAAAACTGTTTTTT.

The genes are TRBV28 and TRBJ2-7, with 9 bases aligning to TRBD2. The germline V gene encodes CDR1 MDHEN and CDR2 SYDVKM. CDR3 size: 18 residues. Unmatched junction bases numbered 22, after V lost 6 bases and J lost 7 bases. As DNA, the CDR3 is TGTGCCAGCAGCCCCGTGGGGGCGGGAGGGCCCCGTTTCGAAGAGCAGTACTTC. Its protein product is CASSPVGAGGPRFEEQYF.

This clone is a singleton in its sample. The chain links TRBV28 to TRBJ2-7; weak D call: TRBD2 (5 bases). CDR1 and CDR2 from the germline V gene are MDHEN and SYDVKM. Trimming stripped 6 bases from V and 2 bases from J, with 17 bases between. The CDR3 contains 15 residues. The CDR3 loop reads CASSPPGVGTYEQYF. DNA for the CDR3: TGTGCCAGCAGCCCCCCCGGGGTAGGGACCTACGAGCAGTACTTC.

The J gene is TRBJ2-1, the V gene TRBV7-9; TRBD2 agrees at 9 bases. Looked up from germline, CDR1 is SEHNR and CDR2 is FQNEAQ (reference sequence). J gave up 9 bases and V 2 bases, and 11 bases lay outside the gene matches. CDR3 length equals 16 residues. The CDR3 sequence is CASSLRREGRSSEQFF. The CDR3 DNA sequence: TGTGCCAGCAGCTTAAGGCGGGAGGGCCGGAGTAGTGAGCAGTTCTTC. Looking up the rest from reference TRBV7-9 and TRBJ2-1 gives the full variable domain: DTGVSQNPRHKITKRGQNVTFRCDPISEHNRLYWYRQTLGQGPEFLTYFQNEAQLEKSRLLSDRFSAERPKGSFSTLEIQRTEQGDSAMYLCASSLRREGRSSEQFFGPGTRLTVL.

The rearrangement links TRBV19 to TRBJ1-4; 8 positions agree with TRBD1. The CDR3 is made up of 15 amino acids. The V and J ends lost 5 bases and 3 bases, in that order; junction bases with no gene match: 5. CDR1 LNHDA and CDR2 SQIVND come from the germline V gene (reference sequence). Here the CDR3 reads CASSAGTGPNEKLFF. CDR3 nucleotides: TGTGCCAGTAGTGCCGGGACAGGACCTAATGAAAAACTGTTTTTT.